This passage covers 22 T cell receptor beta chains from one sample sequenced in a study of T cells in tuberculosis. Time point given: new active TB diagnosis, blood taken before or within 7 days of starting treatment. TCRdb keeps only in-frame clones here, not all; method: immunoSEQ multiplex PCR. Found here are tens of thousands of clones, approximately 95% of them singletons; the top ten hold almost 4.5%. Specimen: PBMCs, collected at tuberculosis diagnosis. Receptors were obtained from an adult with tuberculosis.

CDR3 in amino acids: CASSLGVRSDTQYF. CDR3 bases: TGTGCCAGCAGTCTAGGAGTAAGATCAGATACGCAGTATTTT. This chain joins TRBV28 and TRBJ2-3; D remains ambiguous. CDR3 size: 14 residues. The ends were cut back, 5 bases at V and 4 bases at J, with 13 bases in the middle. CDR1 is MDHEN and CDR2 is SYDVKM in the germline V gene.

The CDR3 nucleotides are TGCGCCAGCAGCTTGGGCGGGGGCTCTGGAAACACCATATATTTT. Protein sequence: CASSLGGGSGNTIYF. The chain carries TRBV5-1 and TRBJ1-3; weak D call: TRBD1 (5 bases). Looked up from germline, CDR1 is SGHRS and CDR2 is YFSETQ. Trimming removed 0 bases from V and 0 bases from J, with 7 bases in between. The CDR3 loop spans 15 amino acids.

The J gene is TRBJ1-3, the V gene TRBV10-2; no clear D. In germline, CDR1 is WSHSY, CDR2 SAAADI. The V and J ends lost 3 bases and 0 bases respectively, with 12 bases between them. The CDR3 is 16 residues long. The DNA for the CDR3 is TGCGCCAGCAGTGATGGATCTGCGGGCTCTGGAAACACCATATATTTT. Translation: CASSDGSAGSGNTIYF.

The rearrangement links TRBV6-1 to TRBJ1-5; D remains unclear. Trimming removed 3 bases at V and 4 bases at J, with 10 bases between. Germline CDR1 reads MNHNS; CDR2 reads SASEGT. The CDR3 contains 14 residues. CDR3 sequence (DNA): TGTGCCAGCAGTGACCCCCTACTGAATCAGCCCCAGCATTTT. Its protein product is CASSDPLLNQPQHF.

Only one count was recorded for this clone. The gene calls are TRBV21-1 and TRBJ1-2; the table names TRBD1, a call not compared with the DNA. TRBV21-1 counts as a pseudogene. This CDR3 spans 14 amino acids. DNA for the CDR3: TGTGCCAGCAGCGCCCTCCCAATCAGGCGTGGCTACACCTTC. Translated: CASSALPIRRGYTF.

This chain joins TRBV4-1 and TRBJ1-1; the match to TRBD1 covers 7 bases. CDR3 length: 14 amino acids. Per the germline V gene, CDR1 is MGHRA and CDR2 is YSYEKL. With 4 bases clipped from V and 4 bases from J, the junction kept 6 bases outside the gene matches. This CDR3 is CASSRTTGSTEAFF. The DNA for the CDR3 is TGCGCCAGCAGCCGTACGACAGGGAGCACTGAAGCTTTCTTT.

The J gene is TRBJ2-1, the V gene TRBV11-2, with 12 nucleotides matching TRBD2. Per germline, CDR1 SGHAT and CDR2 FQNNGV. After removal of 5 bases from V and 8 bases from J, the junction contained 16 bases not matched to a gene. This CDR3 has 18 residues. CDR3 loop: CASSRDPSGGARVDEQFF. Here the CDR3 DNA reads TGTGCCAGCAGCCGTGATCCTAGCGGGGGGGCTCGTGTCGATGAGCAGTTCTTC.

The chain couples TRBV30 to TRBJ1-5; 9 positions match TRBD1. The J segment lost 6 bases and the V segment lost 4 bases, leaving 7 bases of the junction unmatched. Germline V gene sequence: CDR1 GTSNPN, CDR2 SVGIG (reference sequence). The CDR3 is 14 residues long. The CDR3 DNA sequence: TGTGCCTGGACTCCGGGACAGGGTTTTCAGCCCCAGCATTTT. It is translated as CAWTPGQGFQPQHF.

This chain uses TRBV5-8 with TRBJ1-4; 9 positions match TRBD1. This CDR3 spans 16 amino acids. Unmatched junction bases numbered 15, after V lost 7 bases and J lost 8 bases. Germline CDR1 and CDR2: SGHTS and YDEGEE. This CDR3 reads CASERGQGGFLEKLFF. The DNA of the CDR3 is TGTGCCAGCGAGAGGGGACAGGGTGGATTTTTGGAAAAACTGTTTTTT.

The V and J genes are TRBV18 and TRBJ2-7, with 12 bases matching TRBD1. CDR1 KGHSH and CDR2 LQKENI come from the germline V gene. Losses at the gene ends were 2 bases for V and 3 bases for J; bases not matched to a gene: 2. The CDR3 has 15 amino acids. DNA of the CDR3: TGTGCCAGCTCACCAGGGACAGGGGGCTTCTACGAGCAGTACTTC. It yields the protein CASSPGTGGFYEQYF. The full variable domain, in which reference TRBV18 and TRBJ2-7 provide the parts outside the CDR3, is NAGVMQNPRHLVRRRGQEARLRCSPMKGHSHVYWYRQLPEEGLKFMVYLQKENIIDESGMPKERFSAEFPKEGPSILRIQQVVRGDSAAYFCASSPGTGGFYEQYFGPGTRLTVT.

V and J are TRBV27 and TRBJ1-4; a weak D match, TRBD1 (6 bases). The CDR3 runs to 17 residues. Looked up from germline, CDR1 is MNHEY and CDR2 is SMNVEV (reference sequence). V was pared by 4 bases and J by 5 bases, with 20 bases between. CDR3 amino acids: CASSSGVGFGLNEKLFF. The CDR3 nucleotides read TGTGCCAGCAGTTCAGGGGTTGGTTTCGGATTAAATGAAAAACTGTTTTTT.

The chain recombines TRBV2 with TRBJ1-5, with 8 bases matching TRBD1. The CDR3 totals 13 residues. V dropped 11 bases and J dropped 4; count of bases not matched to a gene: 7. The V gene's germline CDR1 is SNHLY and CDR2 FYNNEI. The DNA of the CDR3 is TGTGCCGTCTCCGGGACAGGAAATCAGCCCCAGCATTTT. Its translation: CAVSGTGNQPQHF. The variable domain in full, with the rest retrieved from reference TRBV2 and TRBJ1-5, is EPEVTQTPSHQVTQMGQEVILRCVPISNHLYFYWYRQILGQKVEFLVSFYNNEISEKSEIFDDQFSVERPDGSNFTLKIRSTKLEDSAMYFCAVSGTGNQPQHFGDGTRLSIL.

The chain recombines TRBV18 with TRBJ1-1; perhaps TRBD1 as D (6 bases). CDR3 length equals 14 residues. CDR1 KGHSH and CDR2 LQKENI come from the germline V gene. Trimming left V 4 bases short and J 0 bases short, with 9 bases between. This CDR3 is CASSRDRMNTEAFF. In DNA, the CDR3 is TGTGCCAGCTCACGCGACAGGATGAACACTGAAGCTTTCTTT.

Worth noting for this clone: One end of the junction fails to match germline, which may point to a read error. The chain is built from TRBV28 and TRBJ1-2; TRBD1 aligns across 10 bases. The CDR3 runs 12 residues. Germline-derived CDR1 and CDR2 are MDHEN and SYDVKM. Here the CDR3 reads CASSPPGQGTSF. In DNA, the CDR3 is TGTGCCAGCAGTCCACCGGGACAGGGGACCTCCTTC.

The V and J genes are TRBV5-1 and TRBJ2-5; 15 positions match TRBD2. The germline CDR1 and CDR2 sequences are SGHRS and YFSETQ. The junction had 5 bases not matched to a gene; V was cut back by 4 bases and J by 1 base. The CDR3 is 17 amino acids. CDR3 loop: CASSLGLAGGVQETQYF. The CDR3, as DNA: TGCGCCAGCAGCCTGGGACTAGCGGGGGGCGTCCAAGAGACCCAGTACTTC.

The chain carries TRBV19 and TRBJ1-1, with 10 bases lining up with TRBD1. This CDR3 is 17 amino acids long. Per the germline V gene, CDR1 is LNHDA and CDR2 is SQIVND (reference sequence). After removal of 1 base from V and 2 bases from J, the junction contained 7 bases not matched to a gene. CDR3 sequence (DNA): TGTGCCAGTAGTATAGGGGACAGGGGAATAGGAAACACTGAAGCTTTCTTT. Translation: CASSIGDRGIGNTEAFF.

The rearrangement uses TRBV5-1 and TRBJ1-4; D might be TRBD1 (5 bases). The V end lost 4 bases, the J end lost 3 bases, and 19 bases lay between the germline ends. This CDR3 spans 17 amino acids. From germline, CDR1 is SGHRS and CDR2 YFSETQ. The CDR3 loop reads CASSRVSGMVSNEKLFF. CDR3 nucleotides: TGCGCCAGCAGCCGCGTTTCAGGGATGGTATCTAATGAAAAACTGTTTTTT.

The genes are TRBV19 and TRBJ1-5, with 7 bases matching TRBD1. V dropped 5 bases and J dropped 6; count of bases not matched to a gene: 4. The germline V gene encodes CDR1 LNHDA and CDR2 SQIVND (reference sequence). The CDR3 loop spans 13 amino acids. CDR3 DNA: TGTGCCAGTAGTCTTGACAGGGTTCAGCCCCAGCATTTT. Protein sequence: CASSLDRVQPQHF.

Details on this clone: The junction does not match germline at one end; this may be a read error. The sample holds other DNA sequences that translate to the same CDR3. V and J are TRBV13 and TRBJ2-7, with a possible D match to TRBD2 (6 bases). Per the germline V gene, CDR1 is PRHDT and CDR2 is FYEKMQ (reference sequence). This CDR3 comprises 13 residues. The CDR3 bases are TGTGCCAGCAGCCTAGGGAGGACCTACGAGCAGTACTTC. This encodes CASSLGRTYEQYF.

V and J are TRBV11-3 and TRBJ2-3, with 7 bases matching TRBD1. The germline V gene encodes CDR1 SGHNT and CDR2 YENEEA. The CDR3 length is 15 residues. Unmatched junction bases numbered 8, after V lost 3 bases and J lost 5 bases. The CDR3 sequence: CASSLLDRRKDTQYF. CDR3 DNA sequence: TGTGCCAGCAGCTTGCTGGACAGGAGGAAAGATACGCAGTATTTT.

The V gene is TRBV14, the J gene TRBJ1-2; the match to TRBD1 covers 8 bases. The CDR3 runs to 14 residues. The V gene's germline CDR1 is SGHDN and CDR2 FVKESK. The V gene end was trimmed by 3 bases and the J gene end by 4 bases; junction bases not matched to a gene: 4. CDR3 in DNA: TGTGCCAGCAGCCAGGGGACAGGCGTCTATGGCTACACCTTC. Protein: CASSQGTGVYGYTF.

This clone was detected only once. The genes are TRBV10-3 and TRBJ2-6, with 8 bases aligning to TRBD1. This CDR3 spans 17 amino acids. The germline gives CDR1 ENHRY, CDR2 SYGVKD. Trimming at V came to 0 bases and at J to 2 bases, leaving 3 bases not matched to a gene. CDR3 nucleotides: TGTGCCATCAGTGAGTCCAACAGGGGGGCTGGGGCCAACGTCCTGACTTTC. Its protein is CAISESNRGAGANVLTF.